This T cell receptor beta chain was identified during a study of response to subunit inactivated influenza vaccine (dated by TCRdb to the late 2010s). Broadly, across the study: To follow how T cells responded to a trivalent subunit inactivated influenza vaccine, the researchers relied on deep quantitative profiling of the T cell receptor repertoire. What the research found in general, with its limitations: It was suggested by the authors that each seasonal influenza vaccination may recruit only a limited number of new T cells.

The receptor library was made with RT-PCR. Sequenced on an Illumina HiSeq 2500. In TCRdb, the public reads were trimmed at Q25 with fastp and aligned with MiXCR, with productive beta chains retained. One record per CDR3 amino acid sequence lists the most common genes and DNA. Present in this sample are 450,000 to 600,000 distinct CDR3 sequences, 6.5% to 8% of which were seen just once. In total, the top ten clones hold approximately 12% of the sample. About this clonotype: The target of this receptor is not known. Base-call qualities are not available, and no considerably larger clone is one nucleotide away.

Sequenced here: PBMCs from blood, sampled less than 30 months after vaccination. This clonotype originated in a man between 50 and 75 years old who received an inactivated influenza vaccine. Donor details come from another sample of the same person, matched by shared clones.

The DNA sequence is TGTGCCAGCAGTTTACCCGGGTCATCTGTCAACGAGCAGTACTTC. Its protein is CASSLPGSSVNEQYF. In this chain, TRBV28 is recombined with TRBJ2-7, with no confidently assigned D gene. The germline V gene sets CDR1 to MDHEN and CDR2 to SYDVKM. The CDR3 has 15 amino acids, counting the end cysteine and phenylalanine. Only the CDR3 DNA stays, 45 bases, in frame from base 1. V is shortened by 2 bases, J by 5 bases, and the region joining them spans 16 bases.